This TCR beta chain is drawn from a study of T-cell memory formation after mild COVID-19. The wider study: Most TCR clusters belonged to a single donor.

Study-wide results and caveats: Shrinking CD4+ clones resided mostly in CM and EM, and CD8+ ones in EMRA. A second wave expanding day 15 to 37 was CD4+-biased; contracting clones were balanced.

As concerns this clonotype: Antigen specificity is unknown.

One entry per CDR3 protein results from TCRdb running MiXCR on the 5' RACE reads. The sample has 250,000 to 300,000 distinct CDR3 sequences, around 15% seen once; the top ten hold more than 20%. This CDR3 region has 14 residues. The germline V gene has CDR1 MGHRA and CDR2 YSYEKL. V lost 2 bases, J lost 5 bases, and 12 bases lay in between. The sample comprised PBMCs or a T cell subset sorted from them (not recorded which). The chain recombines TRBV4-1 with TRBJ1-1, with D possibly matching TRBD1 (5 bases). This clonotype originated in a young man who had mild COVID-19 (a few samples of this study predate the infection). Cell type and time point are not known. The chain's CDR3 is CASSQRAGLTEAFF. CDR3 coding DNA: TGCGCCAGCAGCCAAAGGGCAGGGTTGACTGAAGCTTTCTTT.